This TCR beta chain derives from a study of cytomegalovirus exposure and HLA in healthy donors. Concerning this clone: The antigen is undetermined.

There are 16 residues in the CDR3. V lost 4 bases, J lost 1 base, and 10 bases stayed unmatched. CDR1 and CDR2 (germline): SGDLS, YYNGEE. The PCR contained 60 Vbeta and 13 Jbeta primers. Measured with immunoSEQ multiplex PCR; TCRdb has only the in-frame clones, and not every one. The sample yields around 29,000 clones, about 66% seen once. Whole-study findings and limits: Reports indicated that the classifier achieved high specificity and sensitivity in diagnosing cytomegalovirus status. Fewer N-insertions than the roughly 670-donor mean were reportedly shown by an Asian-associated ancestry cluster in a later analysis. Because they were indistinguishable, some V segments, including TRBV6-2 and TRBV6-3, were excluded. Testing in vitro showed a few CMV-associated chains specific for CMV antigens.

The chain is built from TRBV9 and TRBJ2-5; 7 bases align to TRBD2. Input material: PBMCs. This sequence originates from a male donor in good health and CMV-seropositive. CDR3 bases: TGTGCCAGCAGCATTGGGTCCGGGACTACCCAAGAGACCCAGTACTTC. Protein product: CASSIGSGTTQETQYF. Full variable domain (outside the CDR3, taken from reference TRBV9 and TRBJ2-5): DSGVTQTPKHLITATGQRVTLRCSPRSGDLSVYWYQQSLDQGLQFLIQYYNGEERAKGNILERFSAQQFPDLHSELNLSSLELGDSALYFCASSIGSGTTQETQYFGPGTRLLVL.